A selection of T cell receptor beta chains follows, all from one sample in a study of pediatric ulcerative colitis. The data were produced by immunoSEQ multiplex PCR, yet TCRdb's version contains in-frame clones alone and is incomplete. This sample carries approximately 40,000 clones, roughly 70% of them seen once, and the ten largest clones take around 9.2%. Sequenced sample: gut tissue. All receptors come from a boy aged 5-17 years with severe ulcerative colitis. Both conserved end residues are part of each CDR3. The D gene is left open where the match is weak. Size values are once, few and many counts, or a class for expanded clones, and some rows have none.

V	D	J	size	length	CDR3	DNA
TRBV18	NA	TRBJ2-2	NA	11	CASSPRGELFF	TGTGCCAGCTCACCGCGCGGGGAGCTGTTTTTT
TRBV15	TRBD1	TRBJ1-6	NA	14	CATKEGARNSPLHF	TGTGCCACCAAAGAGGGGGCGCGTAATTCACCCCTCCACTTT
TRBV6-6	NA	TRBJ1-2	NA	15	CASSYSKTGLYGYTF	TGTGCCAGCAGTTACTCGAAAACAGGGTTATATGGCTACACCTTC
TRBV28	NA	TRBJ1-2	NA	15	CASSLDAVQDYGYTF	TGTGCCAGCAGTTTAGATGCGGTGCAGGACTATGGCTACACCTTC
TRBV25-1	NA	TRBJ2-5	NA	13	CASSYERGETQYF	TGTGCCAGCAGTTACGAGCGCGGAGAGACCCAGTACTTC
TRBV7-2	NA	TRBJ1-2	NA	17	CASSLLATVNTDYGYTF	TGTGCCAGCAGCTTACTTGCGACAGTAAACACCGACTATGGCTACACCTTC
TRBV9	TRBD2	TRBJ2-1	once	15	CASSVGAGDTIEQFF	TGTGCCAGCAGCGTAGGCGCGGGGGATACCATTGAGCAGTTCTTC
TRBV18	NA	TRBJ2-7	once	15	CASSLFPGDVSEQYF	TGTGCCAGCTCACTGTTCCCAGGGGATGTTTCCGAGCAGTACTTC
TRBV6-6	NA	TRBJ1-6	NA	16	CASSQGMRSHNSPLHF	TGTGCCAGTTCCCAAGGGATGAGGTCACATAATTCACCCCTCCACTTT
TRBV18	NA	TRBJ2-7	NA	15	CASSPAQGPNYEQYF	TGTGCCAGCTCCCCAGCACAAGGACCGAACTACGAGCAGTACTTC
TRBV6-5	NA	TRBJ1-3	once	15	CASSGRGTAGNTIYF	TGTGCCAGCAGTGGACGAGGTACGGCTGGAAACACCATATATTTT
TRBV19	NA	TRBJ2-3	NA	15	CASSLQWGDTDTQYF	TGTGCCAGTAGTCTTCAGTGGGGGGACACAGATACGCAGTATTTT
TRBV6-1	NA	TRBJ1-2	NA	14	CASSEEELNYGYTF	TGTGCCAGCAGTGAAGAGGAGCTTAACTATGGCTACACCTTC
TRBV29-1	NA	TRBJ1-2	few	14	CSAWGETDVYGYTF	TGCAGCGCCTGGGGGGAGACGGACGTCTATGGCTACACCTTC
TRBV27	NA	TRBJ2-7	NA	16	CASSFASRSTSYEQYF	TGTGCCAGCAGTTTCGCCTCCCGGTCAACTTCCTACGAGCAGTACTTC
TRBV6-4	TRBD1	TRBJ1-2	NA	15	CASSQTGGEGYGYTF	TGTGCCAGCAGTCAGACAGGGGGCGAGGGCTATGGCTACACCTTC
TRBV27	NA	TRBJ1-1	NA	13	CASSERWGTEAFF	TGTGCCAGCAGTGAACGCTGGGGAACTGAAGCTTTCTTT
TRBV6-1	TRBD1	TRBJ1-5	NA	13	CASGQGGNQPQHF	TGTGCCAGTGGACAGGGTGGGAATCAGCCCCAGCATTTT
TRBV7-6	NA	TRBJ2-7	NA	15	CASSSGPGLRAEQYF	TGTGCCAGCAGCTCGGGACCGGGATTACGTGCAGAGCAGTACTTC
TRBV4-1	NA	TRBJ2-7	once	12	CASSSKKGEQYF	TGCGCCAGCAGCTCAAAGAAGGGCGAGCAGTACTTC
TRBV4-1	NA	TRBJ1-3	NA	17	CASSQPSAGPPGNTIYF	TGCGCCAGCAGCCAACCGAGTGCGGGGCCCCCTGGAAACACCATATATTTT
TRBV19	NA	TRBJ1-2	NA	13	CASSRTANYGYTF	TGTGCCAGTAGTCGAACAGCTAACTATGGCTACACCTTC
TRBV29-1	NA	TRBJ1-2	few	12	CSVPDSPYGYTF	TGCAGCGTTCCCGACAGCCCCTATGGCTACACCTTC
TRBV5-6	NA	TRBJ2-7	NA	11	CASTRRSEQYF	TGTGCCAGCACCCGGCGGAGCGAGCAGTACTTC
TRBV5-1	TRBD1	TRBJ1-1	NA	16	CASSMLSGQGASEAFF	TGCGCCAGCAGCATGTTATCGGGACAGGGGGCCTCTGAAGCTTTCTTT
TRBV7-6	NA	TRBJ1-2	NA	14	CASSPGGLHYGYTF	TGTGCCAGCAGTCCCGGGGGGCTCCACTATGGCTACACCTTC